The rows below give T cell receptor beta chains drawn from one sample of a study of blood T cell repertoires in COVID-19. TCRdb's table, derived via immunoSEQ multiplex PCR, lists solely in-frame clones and lacks some. The table includes roughly 350,000 clones, approximately 88% detected once. The specimen was peripheral blood. The receptors derive from a woman aged 50 to 60 with active or convalescent COVID-19. CDR3s include the opening cysteine and the closing phenylalanine or tryptophan. D genes are given only for firm matches. Clone size is given for some rows only: seen once, a few or many times, or a class if the clone is expanded.

D: .
size: few
J: TRBJ1-2
V: TRBV29-1
CDR3: CSVEDNGYTF
DNA: TGCAGCGTTGAAGATAATGGCTACACCTTC

D: TRBD1
size: .
J: TRBJ1-4
V: TRBV5-1
CDR3: CASSSTGGYNEKLFF
DNA: TGCGCCAGCAGCTCTACAGGGGGTTATAATGAAAAACTGTTTTTT

D: TRBD1
size: .
J: TRBJ2-5
V: TRBV5-1
CDR3: CASSQGQGAWETQYF
DNA: TGCGCCAGCAGCCAAGGACAGGGGGCCTGGGAGACCCAGTACTTC

D: TRBD1
size: .
J: TRBJ2-6
V: TRBV10-3
CDR3: CAIRGQGGPGANVLTF
DNA: TGTGCCATCAGAGGACAGGGCGGCCCTGGGGCCAACGTCCTGACTTTC

D: TRBD2
size: .
J: TRBJ2-7
V: TRBV27
CDR3: CASSPYSGGAGEQYF
DNA: TGTGCCAGCAGTCCATATAGCGGGGGGGCCGGCGAGCAGTACTTC

D: TRBD1
size: .
J: TRBJ1-4
V: TRBV4-2
CDR3: CASSQVETGRSEKLFF
DNA: TGTGCCAGCAGCCAAGTCGAGACAGGGCGGAGTGAAAAACTGTTTTTT

D: TRBD1
size: .
J: TRBJ2-2
V: TRBV5-1
CDR3: CASSPGTGTGELFF
DNA: TGCGCCAGCAGCCCCGGGACAGGCACCGGGGAGCTGTTTTTT

D: .
size: .
J: TRBJ2-5
V: TRBV27
CDR3: CASSLPETQYF
DNA: TGTGCCAGCAGTCTACCAGAGACCCAGTACTTC

D: .
size: .
J: TRBJ2-7
V: TRBV7-2
CDR3: CASSTRGASSYEQYF
DNA: TGTGCCAGCAGCACCCGCGGGGCGAGCTCCTACGAGCAGTACTTC

D: TRBD1
size: .
J: TRBJ1-3
V: TRBV27
CDR3: CASSLGTATGNTIYF
DNA: TGTGCCAGCAGTTTAGGGACAGCTACTGGAAACACCATATATTTT

D: .
size: .
J: TRBJ2-7
V: TRBV7-2
CDR3: CASSLVGHYEQYF
DNA: TGTGCCAGCAGCTTAGTGGGGCACTACGAGCAGTACTTC

D: .
size: .
J: TRBJ1-6
V: TRBV9
CDR3: CASSPRGGGSPLHF
DNA: TGTGCCAGCAGTCCTCGAGGGGGGGGTTCACCCCTCCACTTT

D: TRBD1
size: .
J: TRBJ1-4
V: TRBV5-6
CDR3: CASSLMTGYEKLFF
DNA: TGTGCCAGCAGCCTAATGACAGGGTATGAAAAACTGTTTTTT

D: TRBD2
size: .
J: TRBJ2-7
V: TRBV29-1
CDR3: CSVSGTSGIFYEQYF
DNA: TGCAGCGTTAGTGGGACTAGCGGGATTTTCTACGAGCAGTACTTC

D: .
size: .
J: TRBJ2-1
V: TRBV11-1
CDR3: CASSWGRNEQFF
DNA: TGTGCCAGCAGCTGGGGGCGCAATGAGCAGTTCTTC

D: TRBD1
size: .
J: TRBJ1-1
V: TRBV15
CDR3: CATSRGFPTGAATEAFF
DNA: TGTGCCACCAGCAGAGGTTTCCCGACAGGGGCGGCCACTGAAGCTTTCTTT

D: .
size: once
J: TRBJ2-3
V: TRBV9
CDR3: CASSVGDSGNTDTQYF
DNA: TGTGCCAGCAGCGTAGGAGATAGCGGAAACACAGATACGCAGTATTTT

D: TRBD2
size: .
J: TRBJ2-1
V: TRBV3-1/TRBV3-2
CDR3: CASSQVGTSGRNEQFF
DNA: TGTGCCAGCAGCCAAGTTGGGACTAGCGGGAGGAATGAGCAGTTCTTC

D: TRBD1
size: .
J: TRBJ1-6
V: TRBV14
CDR3: CASSLGQGYRSPLHF
DNA: TGTGCCAGCAGCCTAGGACAGGGTTATCGTTCACCCCTCCACTTT

D: .
size: .
J: TRBJ2-5
V: TRBV5-1
CDR3: CASSPLARDQETQYF
DNA: TGCGCCAGCAGCCCCCTTGCTAGAGACCAAGAGACCCAGTACTTC

D: TRBD2
size: .
J: TRBJ2-1
V: TRBV6-5
CDR3: CASSYSEGLADEQFF
DNA: TGTGCCAGCAGTTACTCAGAGGGACTAGCGGATGAGCAGTTCTTC

D: TRBD2
size: .
J: TRBJ2-7
V: TRBV5-4
CDR3: CASSPWGGGRNEQYF
DNA: TGTGCCAGCAGCCCGTGGGGCGGGGGTAGAAACGAGCAGTACTTC

D: .
size: .
J: TRBJ2-3
V: TRBV4-3
CDR3: CASSQDNPGYTDTQYF
DNA: TGCGCCAGCAGCCAAGATAATCCGGGGTACACAGATACGCAGTATTTT

D: TRBD1
size: .
J: TRBJ1-1
V: TRBV14
CDR3: CASSPSLRGQDEAFF
DNA: TGTGCCAGCAGCCCGTCATTGAGGGGGCAGGATGAAGCTTTCTTT

D: TRBD1
size: once
J: TRBJ1-2
V: TRBV28
CDR3: CASSRTGSYGYTF
DNA: TGTGCCAGCAGCCGGACAGGCTCCTATGGCTACACCTTC

D: .
size: .
J: TRBJ1-1
V: TRBV6-5
CDR3: CASSLTGGAEAFF
DNA: TGTGCCAGCAGCCTCACAGGCGGCGCTGAAGCTTTCTTT

D: TRBD2
size: .
J: TRBJ2-7
V: TRBV20-1
CDR3: CSASGLAISYEQYF
DNA: TGCAGTGCTAGTGGACTAGCTATATCCTACGAGCAGTACTTC

D: .
size: .
J: TRBJ1-1
V: TRBV9
CDR3: CASSKTGTDTEAFF
DNA: TGTGCCAGCAGTAAAACAGGGACGGACACTGAAGCTTTCTTT

D: .
size: .
J: TRBJ2-7
V: TRBV5-8
CDR3: CASSPSVSYEQYF
DNA: TGTGCCAGCAGCCCCAGTGTCTCCTACGAGCAGTACTTC

D: .
size: once
J: TRBJ2-3
V: TRBV18
CDR3: CASSPRATDTQYF
DNA: TGTGCCAGCTCACCCAGGGCTACAGATACGCAGTATTTT

D: .
size: .
J: TRBJ2-7
V: TRBV7-2
CDR3: CASSRPGGGERGEQYF
DNA: TGTGCCAGCAGCCGGCCCGGGGGAGGAGAACGGGGCGAGCAGTACTTC

D: .
size: .
J: TRBJ1-6
V: TRBV5-5
CDR3: CASSLDTGVTSSYNSPLHF
DNA: TGTGCCAGCAGCTTGGACACGGGAGTCACTAGCTCCTATAATTCACCCCTCCACTTT

D: .
size: .
J: TRBJ1-2
V: TRBV30
CDR3: CAWSVRGKGDGYTF
DNA: TGTGCCTGGAGTGTAAGGGGGAAGGGGGATGGCTACACCTTC

D: TRBD1
size: .
J: TRBJ2-7
V: TRBV19
CDR3: CASSIYGTGKRSSSYEQYF
DNA: TGTGCCAGTAGTATCTACGGGACAGGTAAACGGTCTAGCTCCTACGAGCAGTACTTC

D: .
size: .
J: TRBJ1-6
V: TRBV12-3/TRBV12-4
CDR3: CASSSVNSPLHF
DNA: TGTGCCAGCAGTTCCGTTAATTCACCCCTCCACTTT

D: .
size: .
J: TRBJ2-1
V: TRBV7-3
CDR3: CASSSQGGPYNEQFF
DNA: TGTGCCAGCAGCTCTCAGGGGGGACCCTACAATGAGCAGTTCTTC

D: TRBD2
size: .
J: TRBJ2-1
V: TRBV7-3
CDR3: CASSATSGSRDEQFF
DNA: TGTGCCAGCAGCGCGACTAGCGGGAGCCGGGATGAGCAGTTCTTC

D: .
size: .
J: TRBJ2-7
V: TRBV12-3/TRBV12-4
CDR3: CASSLDLATPYF
DNA: TGTGCCAGCAGCCTTGACCTAGCCACTCCGTACTTC

D: .
size: once
J: TRBJ2-4
V: TRBV19
CDR3: CASSKVRGRPLAKNIQYF
DNA: TGTGCCAGTAGTAAGGTCAGGGGCCGGCCTCTAGCCAAAAACATTCAGTACTTC

D: TRBD1
size: .
J: TRBJ2-6
V: TRBV7-9
CDR3: CASSDGTGSSGANVLTF
DNA: TGTGCCAGCAGCGACGGGACAGGATCATCTGGGGCCAACGTCCTGACTTTC

D: .
size: .
J: TRBJ1-1
V: TRBV28
CDR3: CASSLVQEAFF
DNA: TGTGCCAGCAGCCTTGTCCAGGAAGCTTTCTTT

D: .
size: .
J: TRBJ2-1
V: TRBV7-8
CDR3: CASSPGYYEQFF
DNA: TGTGCCAGCAGCCCGGGTTACTATGAGCAGTTCTTC

D: TRBD1
size: .
J: TRBJ2-7
V: TRBV28
CDR3: CASRYPGQGASEQYF
DNA: TGTGCCAGCAGGTACCCCGGACAGGGGGCGTCCGAGCAGTACTTC

D: TRBD2
size: .
J: TRBJ2-1
V: TRBV28
CDR3: CASSPTGGGTYNEQFF
DNA: TGTGCCAGCAGTCCGACCGGGGGAGGGACCTACAATGAGCAGTTCTTC

D: .
size: .
J: TRBJ1-1
V: TRBV29-1
CDR3: CSVVQGPVTEAFF
DNA: TGCAGCGTTGTTCAGGGTCCGGTCACTGAAGCTTTCTTT

D: .
size: .
J: TRBJ2-5
V: TRBV6-6
CDR3: CASRARGGLVKETQYF
DNA: TGTGCCAGCAGGGCAAGGGGGGGACTCGTAAAAGAGACCCAGTACTTC

D: .
size: .
J: TRBJ2-5
V: TRBV4-1
CDR3: CASSQDGLNLGTQYF
DNA: TGCGCCAGCAGCCAAGACGGCCTTAACCTAGGGACCCAGTACTTC

D: .
size: .
J: TRBJ1-2
V: TRBV4-2
CDR3: CASSRAFGDTDNYGYTF
DNA: TGTGCCAGCAGCCGGGCTTTTGGGGACACCGATAACTATGGCTACACCTTC

D: .
size: .
J: TRBJ1-3
V: TRBV5-6
CDR3: CASSETTGFTGNTIYF
DNA: TGTGCCAGCAGCGAAACTACAGGATTTACTGGAAACACCATATATTTT

D: .
size: .
J: TRBJ2-7
V: TRBV5-1
CDR3: CASRDNSYEQYF
DNA: TGCGCCAGCCGGGACAACTCCTACGAGCAGTACTTC

D: .
size: .
J: TRBJ1-2
V: TRBV20-1
CDR3: CSASEFAGLGYTF
DNA: TGCAGTGCTAGTGAATTTGCAGGGCTTGGCTACACCTTC

D: .
size: .
J: TRBJ1-3
V: TRBV30
CDR3: CAWSPGVSSGNTIYF
DNA: TGTGCCTGGAGCCCGGGAGTCAGCTCTGGAAACACCATATATTTT

D: TRBD1
size: .
J: TRBJ2-6
V: TRBV5-1
CDR3: CASSSQGAHGANVLTF
DNA: TGCGCCAGCAGCTCACAGGGGGCGCATGGGGCCAACGTCCTGACTTTC

D: TRBD2
size: .
J: TRBJ2-1
V: TRBV7-8
CDR3: CASTPSGGWYNEQFF
DNA: TGTGCCAGCACCCCCTCGGGAGGATGGTACAATGAGCAGTTCTTC

D: .
size: .
J: TRBJ1-3
V: TRBV7-9
CDR3: CASSRTPGGSSGNTIYF
DNA: TGTGCCAGCAGCCGAACTCCGGGCGGGAGCTCTGGAAACACCATATATTTT

D: TRBD1
size: .
J: TRBJ1-1
V: TRBV5-4
CDR3: CASSLDRGVGTEAFF
DNA: TGTGCCAGCAGCTTGGACAGGGGCGTCGGCACTGAAGCTTTCTTT

D: TRBD2
size: .
J: TRBJ2-2
V: TRBV10-3
CDR3: CAIQARSLLAGVGELFF
DNA: TGTGCCATCCAGGCTAGGTCACTACTAGCGGGAGTTGGGGAGCTGTTTTTT

D: .
size: .
J: TRBJ1-1
V: TRBV30
CDR3: CAWVTGNTEAFF
DNA: TGTGCCTGGGTGACAGGGAACACTGAAGCTTTCTTT

D: .
size: once
J: TRBJ1-2
V: TRBV5-1
CDR3: CASSLAWVRADGYTF
DNA: TGCGCCAGCAGCTTGGCCTGGGTCAGGGCCGATGGCTACACCTTC